The source of this T cell receptor (beta chain) is a study of cytomegalovirus exposure and HLA in healthy donors. PCR amplification relied on 60 Vbeta primers (plus 13 Jbeta primers). Repertoires were generated with immunoSEQ multiplex PCR, while TCRdb's copy carries only in-frame clones and drops some. The sample has over 130,000 clones; around 60% are singletons. In its sample, this clone was seen a few times. Its antigen remains unidentified. Germline assignment: CDR1 SEHNR and CDR2 FQNEAQ (reference sequence). V was trimmed by 4 bases and J by 0 bases, leaving 4 bases between them. The CDR3 has 12 amino acids. The study's findings and limits: In all likelihood, a cluster of highly shared sequence variants was a sequencing artifact.

What was sequenced was PBMCs. This receptor was obtained from an older woman in good health and CMV-seropositive. The V call is TRBV7-9, the J call TRBJ2-7; no reliable D call. In DNA, the CDR3 is TGTGCCAGCAGCTCCCACTCCTACGAGCAGTACTTC. It yields the protein CASSSHSYEQYF.